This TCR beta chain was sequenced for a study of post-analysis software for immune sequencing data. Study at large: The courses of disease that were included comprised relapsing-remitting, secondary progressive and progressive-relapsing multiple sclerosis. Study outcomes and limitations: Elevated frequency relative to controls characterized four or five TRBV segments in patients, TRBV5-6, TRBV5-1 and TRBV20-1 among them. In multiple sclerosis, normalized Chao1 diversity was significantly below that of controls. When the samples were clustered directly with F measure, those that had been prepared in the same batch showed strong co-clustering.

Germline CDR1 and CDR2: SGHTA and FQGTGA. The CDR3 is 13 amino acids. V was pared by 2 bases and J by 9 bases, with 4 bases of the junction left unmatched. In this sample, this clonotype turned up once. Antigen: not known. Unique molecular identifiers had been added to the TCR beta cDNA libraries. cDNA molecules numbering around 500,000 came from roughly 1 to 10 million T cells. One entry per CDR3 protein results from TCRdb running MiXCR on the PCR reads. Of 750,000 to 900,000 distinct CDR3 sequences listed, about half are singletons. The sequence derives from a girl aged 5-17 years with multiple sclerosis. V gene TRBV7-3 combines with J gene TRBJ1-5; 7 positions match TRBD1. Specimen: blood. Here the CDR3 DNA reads TGTGCCAGCAGCTTACAGGGGGGACGGCCCCAGCATTTT. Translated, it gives CASSLQGGRPQHF.